The 26 T cell receptor beta chains reported below all come from one sample, sequenced in a study of cytomegalovirus exposure and HLA in healthy donors. This PCR relied on a set of 60 Vbeta primers and 13 Jbeta primers. Libraries were prepared by immunoSEQ multiplex PCR; TCRdb keeps only in-frame clonotypes and omits some of them. The sample holds roughly 75,000 clones, roughly 82% seen once. What was sequenced was PBMCs. The origin of the receptors is a man in his 70s in good health and CMV-seropositive.

This clone was found a few times. DNA for the CDR3: TGTGCCAGCAGCTTAGTCAGGGCCTATGGCTACACCTTC. Encoded protein: CASSLVRAYGYTF. V and J are TRBV7-9 and TRBJ1-2; D may be TRBD1 (5 bases). CDR3 length: 13 amino acids. V dropped 1 base and J dropped 4 bases, with 7 bases sitting between them. In germline, CDR1 is SEHNR, CDR2 FQNEAQ (reference sequence).

The chain joins TRBV7-2 to TRBJ2-1; weak D call: TRBD2 (5 bases). This CDR3 is 15 amino acids long. V lost 1 base to trimming and J lost 9 bases, with 16 bases between them. CDR1 is SGHTA and CDR2 is FQGNSA in the germline V gene. DNA for the CDR3: TGTGCCAGCAGCTTAGGGGTGGCTAGCTTGGGTGAGCAGTTCTTC. It translates to CASSLGVASLGEQFF.

This clone was observed a few times. The J gene is TRBJ1-1, the V gene TRBV30; tentative D call: TRBD1 (6 bases). The CDR3 consists of 13 residues. Germline V gene sequence: CDR1 GTSNPN, CDR2 SVGIG (reference sequence). The V and J ends lost 4 bases and 0 bases respectively, with 9 bases between them. This chain's CDR3 is CAWNRDMNTEAFF. Written as DNA, the CDR3 is TGTGCCTGGAACAGGGACATGAACACTGAAGCTTTCTTT.

The chain uses TRBV30 and TRBJ2-7; D is unresolved. Per the germline V gene, CDR1 is GTSNPN and CDR2 is SVGIG (reference sequence). The CDR3 totals 13 residues. V gave up 3 bases and J gave up 0 bases, with 9 bases separating them. The CDR3 spells CAWRNPSSYEQYF. As DNA, the CDR3 is TGTGCCTGGAGAAACCCGAGCTCCTACGAGCAGTACTTC.

The V and J genes are TRBV21-1 and TRBJ1-1; TRBD1, the table's D call, lacks a check against the DNA. TRBV21-1 is tagged as a pseudogene. CDR3 length: 15 residues. DNA for the CDR3: TGTGCCAGCAGCAAAGGGCAGGGGCTGAACACTGAAGCTTTCTTT. Protein: CASSKGQGLNTEAFF.

This chain links TRBV2 with TRBJ2-5, with D uncertain. TRBJ2-7 matches the DNA end more closely, so the J call is doubtful. Germline CDR1 reads SNHLY; CDR2 reads FYNNEI. This CDR3 has 11 amino acids. The CDR3 region is CASRQSYEQYF. CDR3 nucleotide sequence: TGTGCCAGCAGACAGAGCTACGAGCAGTACTTC.

In this sample, this clone turned up a few times. The V and J genes are TRBV19 and TRBJ1-1; D not certain. The CDR3 is made up of 13 amino acids. Trimming left V 10 bases short and J 12 bases short, with 24 bases between. The germline V gene has CDR1 LNHDA and CDR2 SQIVND (reference sequence). Written as DNA, the CDR3 is TGTGCCACCATCACCCGGGGATCGAGACGGTCTTTCTTT. This encodes CATITRGSRRSFF.

This clone has only one observation. The V call is TRBV5-1, the J call TRBJ2-7, with D uncertain. CDR1 and CDR2 (germline): SGHRS, YFSETQ. V dropped 5 bases and J dropped 3 bases, with 15 bases sitting between them. This CDR3 is built from 14 residues. As DNA, the CDR3 is TGCGCCAGCAGGGTCCAGACTTCTGGCTACGAGCAGTACTTC. Translating gives CASRVQTSGYEQYF.

This clone showed up just once. The chain recombines TRBV28 with TRBJ2-2; the D is unclear. From germline, CDR1 is MDHEN and CDR2 SYDVKM. The CDR3 is 16 amino acids. The V and J ends lost 5 bases and 0 bases respectively, with 13 bases between them. Here the CDR3 reads CASSPPASANTGELFF. DNA of the CDR3: TGTGCCAGCAGTCCTCCTGCGTCCGCGAACACCGGGGAGCTGTTTTTT.

The CDR3 DNA follows: TGCGCCAGCAGCTTGCTAGCGGGAGACGGGAATGAGCAGTTCTTC. It codes for CASSLLAGDGNEQFF. The chain recombines TRBV5-1 with TRBJ2-1, with 10 bases lining up with TRBD2. Per germline, CDR1 SGHRS and CDR2 YFSETQ. With V trimmed by 1 base and J by 7 bases, 5 bases remained unmatched. The CDR3 runs to 15 residues.

This clone was counted once. V usage is TRBV5-6 and J usage is TRBJ1-2; 9 nucleotides line up with TRBD1. The CDR3 totals 15 residues. The germline V gene has CDR1 SGHDT and CDR2 YYEEEE. V was clipped by 5 bases and J by 8 bases; unmatched bases: 13. This CDR3 reads CASRVGTGTLGGYTF. For the CDR3, the DNA is TGTGCCAGCAGGGTCGGGACAGGGACTCTTGGGGGCTACACCTTC.

The V call is TRBV25-1, the J call TRBJ2-4; TRBD1 matches 7 bases. The CDR3 is 15 amino acids. Germline V gene data show CDR1 as MGHDK and CDR2 as SYGVNS. The J segment lost 8 bases and the V segment lost 4 bases, leaving 11 bases of the junction unmatched. The CDR3 DNA reads TGTGCCAGCAGTGTGGGCAGGGGGACGTTCGACATTCAGTACTTC. Protein: CASSVGRGTFDIQYF. Together with reference TRBV25-1 and TRBJ2-4, the CDR3 gives the full variable domain: EADIYQTPRYLVIGTGKKITLECSQTMGHDKMYWYQQDPGMELHLIHYSYGVNSTEKGDLSSESTVSRIRTEHFPLTLESARPSHTSQYLCASSVGRGTFDIQYFGAGTRLSVL.

The V call is TRBV29-1, the J call TRBJ1-1; D gene unclear. The CDR3 runs 13 residues. Germline V gives CDR1 SQVTM, CDR2 ANQGSEA. Trimming left V 4 bases short and J 2 bases short, with 11 bases between. CDR3 sequence: CSVAQNSNTEAFF. The CDR3 nucleotides read TGCAGCGTTGCCCAGAACAGTAACACTGAAGCTTTCTTT. Full variable domain (remainder filled in from reference TRBV29-1 and TRBJ1-1): SAVISQKPSRDICQRGTSLTIQCQVDSQVTMMFWYRQQPGQSLTLIATANQGSEATYESGFVIDKFPISRPNLTFSTLTVSNMSPEDSSIYLCSVAQNSNTEAFFGQGTRLTVV.

Here the CDR3 reads CASSEDRGRAYGYTF. The DNA for the CDR3 is TGTGCCAGCAGTGAGGACAGGGGGCGAGCGTATGGCTACACCTTC. This chain links TRBV6-1 with TRBJ1-2; 11 bases are shared with TRBD1. Germline V gene data show CDR1 as MNHNS and CDR2 as SASEGT. The CDR3 runs to 15 residues. Trimming removed 3 bases from V and 5 bases from J; junction bases left unmatched: 5.

V and J are TRBV6-6 and TRBJ1-2; TRBD1 agrees at 8 bases. V lost 10 bases to trimming and J lost 3 bases; unmatched junction nucleotides: 10. The CDR3 consists of 14 residues. CDR1 is MNHNY, CDR2 SVGAGI, per germline (reference sequence). The CDR3 protein is CATEPTGVDYGYTF. The CDR3 DNA follows: TGTGCCACCGAACCGACAGGGGTAGACTATGGCTACACCTTC.

The chain has TRBV7-9 and TRBJ2-1; 7 positions agree with TRBD1. V lost 4 bases, J lost 7 bases, and 10 bases stayed unmatched. The CDR3 is 15 residues long. Per germline, CDR1 SEHNR and CDR2 FQNEAQ (reference sequence). The DNA of the CDR3 is TGTGCCAGCAGCTCAGGGACAGTACAGGCTAATGAGCAGTTCTTC. Its protein product is CASSSGTVQANEQFF.

The chain combines TRBV28 with TRBJ1-2; D gene ambiguous. Germline CDR1 reads MDHEN; CDR2 reads SYDVKM. This CDR3 comprises 17 residues. Trimming took off 4 bases at V and 2 bases at J, with 20 bases between the two ends. In DNA, the CDR3 is TGTGCCAGCAGTTCCCCGTATATTATTCAGGAAAACTATGGCTACACCTTC. Translated: CASSSPYIIQENYGYTF.

CDR3 DNA sequence: TGTGCCAGCAGCTTGGGACAGCAAGAGACCCAGTACTTC. Amino acids: CASSLGQQETQYF. The chain recombines TRBV7-3 with TRBJ2-5; 7 positions agree with TRBD1. Germline CDR1 SGHTA, CDR2 FQGTGA. The CDR3 is 13 amino acids. The trim removed 3 bases at V and 2 bases at J, leaving 0 bases unmatched. Based on the CDR3 plus reference TRBV7-3 and TRBJ2-5, the full variable domain is GAGVSQTPSNKVTEKGKYVELRCDPISGHTALYWYRQSLGQGPEFLIYFQGTGAADDSGLPNDRFFAVRPEGSVSTLKIQRTERGDSAVYLCASSLGQQETQYFGPGTRLLVL.

The CDR3 loop reads CASSRDRAGETQYF. CDR3 DNA sequence: TGTGCCAGCAGCCGGGACAGGGCAGGCGAGACCCAGTACTTC. This sequence joins TRBV7-7 and TRBJ2-5; 9 nucleotides agree with TRBD1. Germline V gene sequence: CDR1 SSHAT, CDR2 FNYEAQ (reference sequence). This CDR3 has 14 residues. Trimming at V came to 5 bases and at J to 5 bases, leaving 6 bases not matched to a gene.

This chain links TRBV25-1 with TRBJ1-1; a possible D gene is TRBD1 (6 bases). Germline V gene sequence: CDR1 MGHDK, CDR2 SYGVNS. V was trimmed by 1 base and J by 11 bases, leaving 20 bases between them. The CDR3 loop spans 15 amino acids. The CDR3 DNA is TGTGCCAGCAGTGAATTGAGGGGGGGGCAGGGAATCGCTTTCTTT. This sequence encodes CASSELRGGQGIAFF.

The chain combines TRBV2 with TRBJ2-1; possibly TRBD1 for D (5 bases). The CDR3 has 15 amino acids. V was cut by 4 bases and J by 1 base, with 11 bases left in between. CDR1 SNHLY and CDR2 FYNNEI come from the germline V gene. CDR3 sequence (DNA): TGTGCCAGCAGTGGACAGTTTGGGTCCTACAATGAGCAGTTCTTC. This gives the protein CASSGQFGSYNEQFF.

CDR3: CASGQTGANSETQYF. In DNA, the CDR3 is TGTGCCAGCGGGCAGACAGGGGCAAACAGTGAGACCCAGTACTTC. The chain employs TRBV2 and TRBJ2-5; 8 bases agree with TRBD1. After removal of 8 bases from V and 5 bases from J, the junction contained 13 bases not matched to a gene. CDR3 length: 15 amino acids. CDR1 is SNHLY, CDR2 FYNNEI, per germline.

This clone has only one observation. The DNA for the CDR3 is TGCGCCAGCAGCTTGTCGGGGGGAAACTACAATGAGCAGTTCTTC. Its translation: CASSLSGGNYNEQFF. The chain is built from TRBV5-1 and TRBJ2-1; 7 bases agree with TRBD2. Per germline, CDR1 SGHRS and CDR2 YFSETQ. The CDR3 has 15 amino acids. With 1 base clipped from V and 3 bases from J, the junction kept 4 bases outside the gene matches.

This clone was found once. The rearrangement uses TRBV27 and TRBJ2-5; D is perhaps TRBD1 (6 bases). Trimming removed 1 base at V and 3 bases at J, with 12 bases between. The CDR3 length is 15 residues. Per the germline V gene, CDR1 is MNHEY and CDR2 is SMNVEV (reference sequence). The CDR3 reads CASSLWGTQEETQYF. The CDR3 DNA reads TGTGCCAGCAGTTTATGGGGGACACAGGAAGAGACCCAGTACTTC.

The rearrangement links TRBV6-1 to TRBJ2-7; 9 bases are a match to TRBD1. Germline V gene sequence: CDR1 MNHNS, CDR2 SASEGT. The CDR3 sequence is 14 residues long. Trimming removed 8 bases from V and 4 bases from J; junction bases left unmatched: 9. The CDR3: CASSATTGGYEQYF. The CDR3 nucleotides are TGTGCCAGCTCCGCGACGACAGGGGGTTACGAGCAGTACTTC.

The chain employs TRBV10-3 and TRBJ2-2; the match to TRBD1 covers 8 bases. CDR3 length equals 13 residues. CDR1 is ENHRY and CDR2 is SYGVKD in the germline V gene. V shed 4 bases and J 7 bases; nucleotides not matched to a gene: 2. CDR3 loop: CAISGQGIGELFF. Written as DNA, the CDR3 is TGTGCCATCAGTGGACAGGGGATCGGGGAGCTGTTTTTT.